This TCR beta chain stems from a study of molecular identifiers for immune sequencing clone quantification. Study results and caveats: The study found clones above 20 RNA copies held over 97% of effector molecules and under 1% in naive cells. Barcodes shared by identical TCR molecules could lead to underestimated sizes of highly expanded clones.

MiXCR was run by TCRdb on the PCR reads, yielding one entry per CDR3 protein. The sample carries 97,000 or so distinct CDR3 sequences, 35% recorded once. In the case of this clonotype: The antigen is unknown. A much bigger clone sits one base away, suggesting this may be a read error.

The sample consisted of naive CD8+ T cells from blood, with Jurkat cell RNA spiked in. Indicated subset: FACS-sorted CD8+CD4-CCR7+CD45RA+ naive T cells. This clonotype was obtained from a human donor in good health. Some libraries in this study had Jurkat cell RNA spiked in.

The CDR3 reads CASSTASGYEQYF. Here the CDR3 DNA reads TGTGCCAGCAGCACTGCTTCAGGATACGAGCAGTACTTC. The chain links TRBV5-6 to TRBJ2-7; D is undetermined. The germline CDR1 and CDR2 sequences are SGHDT and YYEEEE. The CDR3 is made up of 13 amino acids. V gave up 4 bases and J gave up 4 bases, with 12 bases separating them.